This entry concerns a single TCR beta chain. The data stem from a study of blood T cells in healthy people across ages. Total RNA extraction produced at least 6 micrograms (per sample) for the study. V was pared by 1 base and J by 7 bases, with 13 bases between. The CDR3 consists of 15 residues. A second about 7 to 12 cycle PCR used barcoded and J-beta primers. From the 5' RACE reads, TCRdb called clonotypes with MiXCR, one entry per CDR3 protein. The sample has approximately 800,000 distinct CDR3 sequences, about 56% seen once; the top ten hold around 25%. V usage is TRBV12-3 or TRBV12-4 and J usage is TRBJ1-4; D is unclear. The TCR originated in a man aged 40-50 years in good health. Specimen: blood. The CDR3 DNA reads TGTGCCAGCAGTTTAGATGGGAAAATAGGTGAAAAACTGTTTTTT. Translated, it gives CASSLDGKIGEKLFF.